This T cell receptor (beta chain) is from a study of T-cell memory formation after mild COVID-19. This clonotype was seen more than once but under ten times. 5'RACE, which relied on constant-segment primers, yielded TCR alpha and TCR beta cDNA libraries carrying sample barcodes and UMIs. From the 5' RACE reads, TCRdb called clonotypes with MiXCR, one entry per CDR3 protein. The sample gives over 60,000 distinct CDR3 sequences, over 15% of which show up once; 31% is in the top ten. Trimming removed 3 bases from V and 3 bases from J, with 9 bases in between. The CDR3 length is 14 residues. Germline CDR1 SGHTA, CDR2 FQGTGA.

The material sequenced was PBMCs or a T cell subset sorted from them (not recorded which). This clonotype originated in an adult woman who had mild COVID-19 (a few samples of this study predate the infection). Cell type and time point are not known. This rearrangement joins TRBV7-3 to TRBJ2-1; perhaps TRBD2 as D (6 bases). DNA of the CDR3: TGTGCCAGCAGCTTCGGAGGGATCTACAATGAGCAGTTCTTC. Its translation: CASSFGGIYNEQFF.